This TCR beta chain was sequenced in a study of T cells of healthy individuals. Germline V CDR1 and CDR2: MGHRA, YSYEKL. The CDR3 has 14 residues. The V gene lost 4 bases and the J gene lost 5 bases, with 14 bases spanning the gap. The table lists this clonotype with many counts. TCRdb reprocessed the 5' RACE reads via MiXCR and lists one record per CDR3 protein. The table includes 60,000 to 80,000 distinct CDR3 sequences, about a sixth detected once. The TCR sequence derives from a human donor in good health. The rearrangement links TRBV4-1 to TRBJ1-1; a weak D match, TRBD1 (6 bases). The CDR3 nucleotides are TGCGCCAGCAGCCTTCGAGGGGGTAATACTGAAGCTTTCTTT. It yields the protein CASSLRGGNTEAFF.